The TCR beta chain described here comes from a study of regulatory T cells in long-lasting Graves disease. The study's findings and limits: New patients shared 1,000 or so public clonotypes, and persistent patients shared more, with under 3,000. Preferential use of TRBV28, TRBJ1-2 and TRBJ2-5 was seen in persistent disease. Few sampled subjects may have lowered accuracy.

Time point noted: newly diagnosed GD, antithyroid drugs for less than 3 months. The authors made the TCR library using RNA they extracted from PBMCs. The authors built TCR beta libraries using iRepertoire HTBI primers and Arm-PCR of CDR3 regions. Methods used by the authors: Looking across samples, the authors found some 67 TRBV and approximately 13 TRBJ segments. TCRdb processed the multiplex PCR reads anew with MiXCR; each CDR3 protein has one entry. The V and J calls reflect TCRdb's pipeline rather than the authors' work. The table lists approximately 400,000 distinct CDR3 sequences, roughly a sixth of them singletons. This clonotype was seen a few times. Antigen unknown. CDR1 is KGHSH and CDR2 is LQKENI in the germline V gene. The CDR3 covers 16 residues. The V gene end was trimmed by 3 bases and the J gene end by 4 bases; junction bases not matched to a gene: 8.

The sample in question was peripheral blood mononuclear cells (PBMCs), obtained at new diagnosis, from a patient treated with antithyroid drugs. The chain uses TRBV18 and TRBJ2-1; TRBD1 agrees at 8 bases. The receptor's source is a female donor with Graves disease. The chain's CDR3 is CASSPRQGSSYNEQFF. In nucleotides, the CDR3 is TGTGCCAGCTCACCCCGACAGGGGAGTTCGTACAATGAGCAGTTCTTC. The full variable domain, rest sourced from reference TRBV18 and TRBJ2-1, is NAGVMQNPRHLVRRRGQEARLRCSPMKGHSHVYWYRQLPEEGLKFMVYLQKENIIDESGMPKERFSAEFPKEGPSILRIQQVVRGDSAAYFCASSPRQGSSYNEQFFGPGTRLTVL.